Listed here are 13 T cell receptor beta chains from one sample, sequenced in a study of regulatory T cells in long-lasting Graves disease. Time point meaning: persistent/refractory GD, antithyroid drugs over 5 years with positive TRAb. Preparation of the TCR library used RNA extracted from PBMCs. TCR beta libraries were built with iRepertoire HTBI primers and Arm-PCR of CDR3 regions. TCRdb re-called the multiplex PCR reads through MiXCR, storing one row per CDR3 protein. Of about 340,000 distinct CDR3 sequences listed, about 19% are singletons. Source: peripheral blood mononuclear cells (PBMCs), taken when the disease was refractory, from a patient treated with antithyroid drugs. All receptors derive from a female donor with Graves disease.

The table lists this clonotype with many counts. This chain uses TRBV12-3 or TRBV12-4 with TRBJ2-7, with 11 bases matching TRBD2. Germline trimming cut 6 bases from V and 2 bases from J; bases unmatched to any gene: 12. CDR3 length: 17 amino acids. CDR3 sequence reads: CASRDPSIAGGTYEQYF. CDR3 sequence (DNA): TGTGCCAGCAGGGACCCTTCTATAGCGGGGGGGACCTACGAGCAGTACTTC.

The V gene is TRBV20-1, the J gene TRBJ2-4, with TRBD2 matching over 10 bases. Trimming removed 7 bases from V and 8 bases from J; junction bases left unmatched: 5. The CDR3 consists of 12 residues. Germline V CDR1 and CDR2: DFQATT, SNEGSKA (reference sequence). The CDR3 loop reads CSEGTSAYIQYF. The CDR3 coding sequence is TGCAGTGAAGGGACTAGCGCCTACATTCAGTACTTC.

This clonotype was seen many times. A read error may produce the germline difference seen at one junction end. The J gene is TRBJ1-1, the V gene TRBV5-1; a weak D match, TRBD1 (6 bases). This CDR3 is built from 14 residues. Germline CDR1 reads SGHRS; CDR2 reads YFSETQ. The DNA for the CDR3 is TGTGCCAGCAGTTTTGGGGGCCTGAACACTGAAGCTTTCTTT. Protein sequence: CASSFGGLNTEAFF.

This clonotype was seen repeatedly, ten times or more. This rearrangement joins TRBV14 to TRBJ1-2; 7 nucleotides match TRBD1. V shed 1 base, J shed 8 bases, and the junction held 10 bases outside the gene matches. Germline assignment: CDR1 SGHDN and CDR2 FVKESK. The CDR3 runs to 15 residues. The CDR3 region has the DNA TGTGCCAGCAGCCAAGCCCCCAGGGGGTCGGGGGGCTACACCTTC. This sequence encodes CASSQAPRGSGGYTF. The entire variable domain, with the rest obtained from reference TRBV14 and TRBJ1-2, is as follows: EAGVTQFPSHSVIEKGQTVTLRCDPISGHDNLYWYRRVMGKEIKFLLHFVKESKQDESGMPNNRFLAERTGGTYSTLKVQPAELEDSGVYFCASSQAPRGSGGYTFGSGTRLTVV.

The J gene is TRBJ1-2, the V gene TRBV4-1; 9 nucleotides agree with TRBD1. Germline V gene sequence: CDR1 MGHRA, CDR2 YSYEKL. This CDR3 spans 16 amino acids. Trimming took 1 base from V and 8 from J; bases not matched to a gene: 11. CDR3 nucleotides: TGCGCCAGCAGCCAAGTATCCTCGGGACAGGGAGACGGCTACACCTTC. Residues: CASSQVSSGQGDGYTF.

Worth noting for this clonotype: This could be a read error, since a much larger clone is one nucleotide away. The rearrangement uses TRBV11-3 and TRBJ1-3; D gene uncertain. Germline CDR1 reads SGHNT; CDR2 reads YENEEA. The V end lost 2 bases, the J end lost 0 bases, and 8 bases lay between the germline ends. The CDR3 loop spans 15 amino acids. CDR3 DNA: TGTGCCAGCAGCTTACGGGAGCCCTCTGGAAACACCATATATTTT. As protein: CASSLREPSGNTIYF.

The chain links TRBV30 to TRBJ1-6; D is uncertain. Germline V gene data show CDR1 as GTSNPN and CDR2 as SVGIG (reference sequence). Trimming took off 4 bases at V and 8 bases at J, with 15 bases between the two ends. The length of the CDR3 is 14 residues. The CDR3 protein is CAWTIRGNDSPLHF. The CDR3 coding sequence is TGTGCCTGGACCATTAGAGGGAATGATTCACCCCTCCACTTT.

This clonotype has only a few counts. This chain connects TRBV6-1 to TRBJ1-4, with D hard to call. This CDR3 spans 15 amino acids. CDR1 and CDR2 from the germline V gene are MNHNS and SASEGT. Trimming shortened V by 6 bases and J by 8 bases, and 19 bases separated the two germline ends. The CDR3 loop is CASRPPADINEKLFF. The CDR3 nucleotides read TGTGCCAGCAGACCCCCGGCAGACATCAACGAAAAACTGTTTTTT.

This clonotype was seen many times. The chain couples TRBV28 to TRBJ2-7; D tentatively fits TRBD1 or TRBD2 (6 bases each). Germline V gene data show CDR1 as MDHEN and CDR2 as SYDVKM. V was pared by 11 bases and J by 3 bases, with 11 bases between. This CDR3 has 11 residues. The CDR3 nucleotides are TGTGCCTCGGGGGCTGTCTACGAGCAGTACTTC. Translating gives CASGAVYEQYF. Filled out from reference TRBV28 and TRBJ2-7, the complete variable domain reads DVKVTQSSRYLVKRTGEKVFLECVQDMDHENMFWYRQDPGLGLRLIYFSYDVKMKEKGDIPEGYSVSREKKERFSLILESASTNQTSMYLCASGAVYEQYFGPGTRLTVT.

V usage is TRBV29-1 and J usage is TRBJ2-1, with D perhaps matching TRBD2 (5 bases). CDR1 is SQVTM and CDR2 is ANQGSEA in the germline V gene. The CDR3 is made up of 11 amino acids. Trimming shortened V by 4 bases and J by 5 bases, and 6 bases separated the two germline ends. The DNA for the CDR3 is TGCAGCGTTGTCGGGAACAATGAGCAGTTCTTC. Amino acids: CSVVGNNEQFF.

This clonotype occurred a few times. The V call is TRBV12-3 or TRBV12-4, the J call TRBJ2-1, with D perhaps matching TRBD1 (5 bases). CDR3 size: 15 residues. Trimming pared 3 bases from V and 7 bases from J, leaving 16 bases between. The CDR3 loop reads CASSLTAGSGNEQFF. CDR3 DNA sequence: TGTGCCAGCAGTTTGACAGCAGGGTCAGGGAATGAGCAGTTCTTC.

Concerning this clonotype itself: One base away lies a much larger clone, so this may be a sequencing read error. The rearrangement joins TRBV6-1 to TRBJ2-5; no firm D call. The CDR3 runs 12 residues. CDR1 is MNHNS, CDR2 SASEGT, per germline. CDR3 DNA: TGTGCCAGCAATGGTTACCAAGAGACCCTGTACTTC. It specifies CASNGYQETLYF.

Many counts were recorded for this clonotype. The rearrangement joins TRBV2 to TRBJ1-5, with 7 bases aligning to TRBD1. Looked up from germline, CDR1 is SNHLY and CDR2 is FYNNEI. V trimming: 3 bases; J trimming: 5 bases; junction bases outside the gene matches: 7. The CDR3 loop spans 15 amino acids. CDR3 in amino acids: CASSDEGQAHQPQHF. The CDR3 coding sequence is TGTGCCAGCAGTGACGAAGGACAGGCGCATCAGCCCCAGCATTTT.